This entry features one T cell receptor beta chain sequence. The sample is drawn from a study of blood T cell repertoires in COVID-19. The overall study: PBMCs, B-cell-depleted T cells, or T cells were the source of the cDNA or gDNA that made up the material.

Repertoires were generated with immunoSEQ multiplex PCR, while TCRdb's copy carries only in-frame clones and drops some. The sample lists about 200,000 clones, around 85% seen once, with 3.5% to 4% in the top ten. Clinical history as reported by participants underpinned cohort assignment. V lost 2 bases to trimming and J lost 5 bases, with 9 bases between them. The CDR3 is 13 residues long. Germline CDR1 and CDR2: SGHTA and FQGTGA. The sequenced sample was PBMCs or T cells enriched from blood (not recorded which). The origin of this receptor is a woman in her thirties or forties with acute COVID-19. V usage is TRBV7-3 and J usage is TRBJ2-5; a possible D gene is TRBD2 (7 bases). Here the CDR3 reads CASSLGRGETQYF. The CDR3 DNA is TGTGCCAGCAGCTTAGGGAGGGGGGAGACCCAGTACTTC. Full variable domain (rest looked up from reference TRBV7-3 and TRBJ2-5): GAGVSQTPSNKVTEKGKYVELRCDPISGHTALYWYRQSLGQGPEFLIYFQGTGAADDSGLPNDRFFAVRPEGSVSTLKIQRTERGDSAVYLCASSLGRGETQYFGPGTRLLVL.